This TCR beta chain was retrieved from a study of shared clonotypes between healthy human individuals. Study at large: Serving as donors were two women and a few men, whose ages spanned 18 to 49.

V was shortened by 8 bases and J by 6 bases, with 13 bases between the two germline ends. The CDR3 is made up of 13 amino acids. The germline V gene encodes CDR1 SGHTA and CDR2 FQGTGA. Sequenced by immunoSEQ multiplex PCR; TCRdb stores in-frame clones only, minus some. The profile shows around 980,000 clones, about four fifths of them singletons. Sequenced input: memory CD4+ T cells from PBMCs. Subset here: CD45RA-negative fraction. This chain uses TRBV7-3 with TRBJ2-2; D unresolved. This sequence originates from a man aged 18 to 29 in good health. Some clones in this sample may be carry-over from other donors' samples. The CDR3 DNA is TGTGCCAGCTCCCCCTTCGTCGCCGGGGAGCTGTTTTTT. It specifies CASSPFVAGELFF.